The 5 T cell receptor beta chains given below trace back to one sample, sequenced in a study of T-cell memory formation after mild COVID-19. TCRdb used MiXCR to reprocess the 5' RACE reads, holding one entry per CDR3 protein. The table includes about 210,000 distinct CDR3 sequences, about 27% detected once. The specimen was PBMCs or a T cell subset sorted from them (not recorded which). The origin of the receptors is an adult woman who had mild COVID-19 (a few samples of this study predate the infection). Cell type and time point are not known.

Written as DNA, the CDR3 is TGCGCCAGCAGCCAAGATGAATTAACTAGCGGGGACTACGAGCAGTACTTC. Translated: CASSQDELTSGDYEQYF. V and J are TRBV4-1 and TRBJ2-7; 10 bases line up with TRBD2. The CDR3 contains 17 residues. The trim removed 0 bases at V and 3 bases at J, leaving 8 bases unmatched. Germline V gene lookup returns CDR1 MGHRA and CDR2 YSYEKL.

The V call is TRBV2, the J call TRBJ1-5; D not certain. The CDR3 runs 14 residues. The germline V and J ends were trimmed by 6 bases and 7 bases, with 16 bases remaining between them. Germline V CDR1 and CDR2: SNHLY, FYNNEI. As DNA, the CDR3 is TGTGCCAGCAGGCTGACACCGGAGGGACAGCCCCAGCATTTT. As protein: CASRLTPEGQPQHF.

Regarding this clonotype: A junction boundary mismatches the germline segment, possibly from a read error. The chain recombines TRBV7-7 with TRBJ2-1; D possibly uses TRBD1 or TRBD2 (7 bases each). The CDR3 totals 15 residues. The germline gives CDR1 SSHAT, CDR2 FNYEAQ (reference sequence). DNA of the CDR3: TGTGCTAGCAGCCGGGGGGACAGACTCTCCAATGAGCAGTTCTTC. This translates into CASSRGDRLSNEQFF.

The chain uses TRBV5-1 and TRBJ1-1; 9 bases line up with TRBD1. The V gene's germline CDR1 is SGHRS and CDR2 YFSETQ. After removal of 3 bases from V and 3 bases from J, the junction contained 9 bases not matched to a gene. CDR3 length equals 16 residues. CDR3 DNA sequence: TGCGCCAGCAGCTCCTCCGGGACAGGGTGGGACACTGAAGCTTTCTTT. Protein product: CASSSSGTGWDTEAFF.

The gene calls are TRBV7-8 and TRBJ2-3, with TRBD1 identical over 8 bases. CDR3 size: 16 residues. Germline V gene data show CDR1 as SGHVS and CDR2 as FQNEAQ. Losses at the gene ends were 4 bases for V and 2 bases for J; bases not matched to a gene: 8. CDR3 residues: CASSSTLTGATDTQYF. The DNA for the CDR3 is TGTGCCAGCAGCTCTACGTTGACAGGGGCCACAGATACGCAGTATTTT.